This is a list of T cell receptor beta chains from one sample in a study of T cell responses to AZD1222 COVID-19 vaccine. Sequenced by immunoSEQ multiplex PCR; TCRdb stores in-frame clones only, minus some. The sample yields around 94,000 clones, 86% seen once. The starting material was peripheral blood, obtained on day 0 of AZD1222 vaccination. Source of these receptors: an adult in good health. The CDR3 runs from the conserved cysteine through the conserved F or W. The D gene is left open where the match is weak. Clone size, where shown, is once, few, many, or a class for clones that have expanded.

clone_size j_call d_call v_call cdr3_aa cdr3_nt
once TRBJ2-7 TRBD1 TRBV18 CASSQRTGGAEQYF TGTGCCAGCTCCCAGCGGACAGGGGGCGCCGAGCAGTACTTC
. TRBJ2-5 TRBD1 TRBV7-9 CASRTGGQETQYF TGTGCCAGCAGGACAGGGGGCCAAGAGACCCAGTACTTC
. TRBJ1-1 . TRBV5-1 CASSLTQAAGTNTEAFF TGCGCCAGCAGCTTGACCCAGGCTGCGGGAACGAACACTGAAGCTTTCTTT
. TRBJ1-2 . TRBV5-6 CASSLARAGYYGYTF TGTGCCAGCAGCTTGGCCCGGGCAGGCTACTATGGCTACACCTTC
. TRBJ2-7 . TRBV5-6 CASSLAGGPYEQYF TGTGCCAGCAGCTTGGCCGGGGGGCCTTACGAGCAGTACTTC
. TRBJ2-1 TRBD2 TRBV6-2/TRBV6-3 CASSYVTGGREQFF TGTGCCAGCAGTTACGTGACGGGGGGGCGGGAGCAGTTCTTC
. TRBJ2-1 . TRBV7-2 CASSLAAYNEQFF TGTGCCAGCAGCCTAGCAGCCTACAATGAGCAGTTCTTC
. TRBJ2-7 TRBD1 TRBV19 CASSIRQGNNEQYF TGTGCCAGTAGTATAAGACAGGGGAACAACGAGCAGTACTTC
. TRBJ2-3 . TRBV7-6 CASSSFTDTQYF TGTGCCAGCAGCTCCTTCACAGATACGCAGTATTTT
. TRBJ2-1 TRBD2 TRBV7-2 CASSSGGSGSGNEQFF TGTGCCAGCAGCTCGGGCGGTAGCGGGAGTGGTAATGAGCAGTTCTTC
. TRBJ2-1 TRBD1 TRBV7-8 CASSPHRDRVTRMLKYEQFF TGTGCCAGCAGCCCCCACCGGGACAGAGTCACTCGGATGCTAAAATACGAGCAGTTCTTC
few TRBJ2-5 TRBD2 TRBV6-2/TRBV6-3 CASSGGTGSPLETQYF TGTGCCAGCAGCGGGGGGACGGGGTCGCCCTTAGAGACCCAGTACTTC
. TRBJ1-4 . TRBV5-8 CASSLLVGANEKLFF TGTGCCAGCAGCTTGTTAGTGGGGGCAAATGAAAAACTGTTTTTT
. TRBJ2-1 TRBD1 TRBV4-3 CASSQTPHRDRQGTEQFF TGCGCCAGCAGCCAAACGCCTCACCGCGACCGACAGGGGACTGAGCAGTTCTTC
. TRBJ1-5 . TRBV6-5 CATHDSNQPQHF TGTGCCACTCATGATAGCAATCAGCCCCAGCATTTT
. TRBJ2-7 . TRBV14 CASSQDRAEQYF TGTGCCAGCAGCCAAGATCGCGCCGAGCAGTACTTC
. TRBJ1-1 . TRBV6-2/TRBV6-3 CASSLAETGAFF TGTGCCAGCAGTTTGGCGGAGACTGGAGCTTTCTTT
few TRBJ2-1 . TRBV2 CASREYMSSYNEQFF TGTGCCAGCAGGGAATACATGAGCTCCTACAATGAGCAGTTCTTC
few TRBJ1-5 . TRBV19 CASNKGGAQPQHF TGTGCCAGTAACAAGGGGGGAGCCCAGCCCCAGCATTTT
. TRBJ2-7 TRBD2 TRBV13 CASSAAGSFSYEQYF TGCGCCAGCAGCGCAGCGGGGTCGTTCTCCTACGAGCAGTACTTC
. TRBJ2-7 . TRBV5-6 CASSFLSGEQYF TGTGCCAGCAGCTTCCTTTCGGGCGAGCAGTACTTC
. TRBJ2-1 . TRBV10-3 CAGQSSYNEQFF TGTGCCGGACAGAGCTCCTACAATGAGCAGTTCTTC
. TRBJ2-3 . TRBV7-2 CASSLAPLSTDTQYF TGTGCCAGCAGCTTAGCTCCACTCAGCACAGATACGCAGTATTTT
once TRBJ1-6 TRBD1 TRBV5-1 CASSLGQGTSPLHF TGCGCCAGCAGCTTGGGACAGGGGACTTCACCCCTCCACTTT